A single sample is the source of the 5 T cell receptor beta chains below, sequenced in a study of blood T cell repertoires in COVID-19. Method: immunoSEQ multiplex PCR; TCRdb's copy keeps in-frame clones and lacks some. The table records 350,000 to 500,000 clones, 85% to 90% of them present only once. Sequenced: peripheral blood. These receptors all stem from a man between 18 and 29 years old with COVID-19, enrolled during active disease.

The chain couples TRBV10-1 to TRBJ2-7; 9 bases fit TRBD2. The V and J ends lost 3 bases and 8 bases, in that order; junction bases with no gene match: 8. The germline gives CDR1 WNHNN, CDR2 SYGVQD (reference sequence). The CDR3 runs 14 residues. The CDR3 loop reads CASSEDRLAGKQYF. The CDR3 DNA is TGCGCCAGCAGTGAAGATCGGCTAGCGGGGAAGCAGTACTTC.

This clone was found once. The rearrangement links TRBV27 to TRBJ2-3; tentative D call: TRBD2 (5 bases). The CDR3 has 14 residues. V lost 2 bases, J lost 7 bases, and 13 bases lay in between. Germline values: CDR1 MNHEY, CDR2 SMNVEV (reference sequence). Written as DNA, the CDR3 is TGTGCCAGCAGTTTAAGTTCCTCGGGATATACGCAGTATTTT. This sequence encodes CASSLSSSGYTQYF.

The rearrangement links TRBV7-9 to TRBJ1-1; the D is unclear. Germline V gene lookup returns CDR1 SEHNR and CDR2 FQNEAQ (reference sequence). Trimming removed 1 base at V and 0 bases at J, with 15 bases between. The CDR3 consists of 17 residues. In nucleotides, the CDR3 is TGTGCCAGCAGCTTAGTTGGTGGCGGTCGGATGAACACTGAAGCTTTCTTT. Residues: CASSLVGGGRMNTEAFF.

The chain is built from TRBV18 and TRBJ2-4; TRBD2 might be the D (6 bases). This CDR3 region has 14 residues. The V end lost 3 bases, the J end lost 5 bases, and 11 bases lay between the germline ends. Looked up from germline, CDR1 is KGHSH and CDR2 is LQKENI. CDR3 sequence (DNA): TGTGCCAGCTCACCCCTCTCGGGGGAAAACATTCAGTACTTC. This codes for CASSPLSGENIQYF. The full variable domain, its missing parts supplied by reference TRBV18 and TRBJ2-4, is NAGVMQNPRHLVRRRGQEARLRCSPMKGHSHVYWYRQLPEEGLKFMVYLQKENIIDESGMPKERFSAEFPKEGPSILRIQQVVRGDSAAYFCASSPLSGENIQYFGAGTRLSVL.

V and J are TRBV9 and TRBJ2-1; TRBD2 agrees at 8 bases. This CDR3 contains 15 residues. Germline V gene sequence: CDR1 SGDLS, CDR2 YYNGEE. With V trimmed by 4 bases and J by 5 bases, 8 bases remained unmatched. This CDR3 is CASSPGGWKNNEQFF. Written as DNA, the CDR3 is TGTGCCAGCAGCCCGGGAGGGTGGAAAAACAATGAGCAGTTCTTC.